This T cell receptor beta chain was captured in a study of T cell repertoires in cytomegalovirus infection. Study background: Both a matching HLA type and CMV infection were indicated by public TCR beta signatures.

MiXCR, applied by TCRdb to the reads, yields one record per CDR3 protein. There are about 920,000 distinct CDR3 sequences in the sample; approximately 31% occur only once, and 13% lies in the top ten. There are 16 residues in the CDR3. The germline V gene encodes CDR1 MNHEY and CDR2 SMNVEV (reference sequence). V was pared by 4 bases and J by 3 bases, with 11 bases of the junction left unmatched. This clonotype was observed a few times. Its matching antigen is unknown. The TCR comes from a human donor in good health (CMV status not recorded). Some clones in this sample may be carry-over from other donors' samples. Material: cultured CD8+ T cells from PBMCs, obtained from culture after CMV antigen stimulation. The V and J genes are TRBV27 and TRBJ1-1; 7 bases are a match to TRBD1. Written as DNA, the CDR3 is TGTGCCAGCAGTTCATACAGGGGTCCCGATGACACTGAAGCTTTCTTT. Translated, it gives CASSSYRGPDDTEAFF.